The 5 T cell receptor beta chains below come from one sample, sequenced in a study of siplizumab effects on memory and regulatory T cells. The repertoire was sequenced with immunoSEQ multiplex PCR; TCRdb's copy has only in-frame clones and lacks some. The sample records approximately 92,000 clones, 90% to 95% being singletons. The sample was non-Treg CD4+ T cells sorted from blood. The receptors originated from a human donor in good health.

V usage is TRBV7-8 and J usage is TRBJ2-4, with 9 bases lining up with TRBD2. CDR1 and CDR2 from the germline V gene are SGHVS and FQNEAQ. The CDR3 covers 15 residues. The ends lost 5 bases at V and 9 bases at J; junction bases unmatched: 11. CDR3 nucleotides: TGTGCCAGCAGCCCCCCAGAGCGGGAGGTCATCATTCAGTACTTC. Amino acid sequence: CASSPPEREVIIQYF.

This chain connects TRBV30 to TRBJ2-2; D call uncertain. Per the germline V gene, CDR1 is GTSNPN and CDR2 is SVGIG (reference sequence). CDR3 length equals 13 residues. The V end was cut by 1 base, the J end by 7 bases, with 10 bases between. Here the CDR3 DNA reads TGTGCCTGGAGTGAAAATAGCTTCGGGGAGCTGTTTTTT. This gives the protein CAWSENSFGELFF.

The CDR3 loop is CASSTPGQGTGELFF. The DNA for the CDR3 is TGTGCCAGCAGCACACCGGGACAGGGCACCGGGGAGCTGTTTTTT. V and J are TRBV5-5 and TRBJ2-2; 9 bases fit TRBD1. The CDR3 has 15 residues. The germline V gene has CDR1 SGHKS and CDR2 YYEKEE (reference sequence). V lost 4 bases to trimming and J lost 4 bases; unmatched junction nucleotides: 5. Filled out from reference TRBV5-5 and TRBJ2-2, the complete variable domain reads DAGVTQSPTHLIKTRGQQVTLRCSPISGHKSVSWYQQVLGQGPQFIFQYYEKEERGRGNFPDRFSARQFPNYSSELNVNALLLGDSALYLCASSTPGQGTGELFFGEGSRLTVL.

This chain uses TRBV28 with TRBJ2-7; the match to TRBD2 covers 9 bases. Germline V CDR1 and CDR2: MDHEN, SYDVKM. The CDR3 runs 15 residues. V gave up 7 bases and J gave up 2 bases; unmatched junction bases: 9. The CDR3 spells CASNLLAGSTYEQYF. The CDR3 nucleotides read TGTGCCAGCAACCTTCTAGCGGGATCAACCTACGAGCAGTACTTC.

V gene TRBV2 combines with J gene TRBJ2-7; TRBD2 aligns across 12 bases. V trimming: 3 bases; J trimming: 1 base; junction bases outside the gene matches: 10. Germline V gives CDR1 SNHLY, CDR2 FYNNEI. The CDR3 has 18 residues. As DNA, the CDR3 is TGTGCCAGCAGTGAGACCCCCGGGACTAGCGGGTTGTCCTACGAGCAGTACTTC. Residues: CASSETPGTSGLSYEQYF.